The 14 T cell receptor beta chains below come from one sample, sequenced in a study of post-analysis software for immune sequencing data. Sequencing libraries made from TCR beta cDNA carried unique molecular identifiers. TCRdb reprocessed the PCR reads with MiXCR, giving one entry per CDR3 protein. The repertoire consists of roughly 400,000 distinct CDR3 sequences, with over 30% occurring once and the leading ten covering 7.6%. Study results and caveats: The study found TRBV5-6, TRBV5-1 and TRBV20-1 among a handful of TRBV segments more frequent in patients than controls.

The antigens these receptors bind are not known. The sequenced sample was blood. These receptors came from a girl aged 2-10 years with multiple sclerosis.

The DNA of the CDR3 is TGTGCCAGCAGTTCCCGGGACATTAGCACAGATACGCAGTATTTT. Its translation is CASSSRDISTDTQYF. The chain has TRBV5-5 and TRBJ2-3; TRBD1 is a possible D gene (6 bases). The germline V and J ends were trimmed by 5 bases and 0 bases, with 13 bases remaining between them. CDR1 and CDR2 (germline): SGHKS, YYEKEE (reference sequence). The CDR3 is 15 amino acids.

The rearrangement links TRBV5-1 to TRBJ2-1; 10 bases match TRBD2. Losses at the gene ends were 4 bases for V and 4 bases for J; bases not matched to a gene: 8. CDR1 SGHRS and CDR2 YFSETQ come from the germline V gene. The length of the CDR3 is 16 residues. The DNA of the CDR3 is TGCGCCAGCAGCGTGAGTGGGACTAGCGCATACAATGAGCAGTTCTTC. Protein sequence: CASSVSGTSAYNEQFF.

This clonotype was recorded a few times. The rearrangement joins TRBV29-1 to TRBJ2-1, with D possibly TRBD2 on 5 matching bases. V shed 4 bases and J shed 6 bases, with 10 bases lying between them. The CDR3 contains 12 residues. The germline CDR1 and CDR2 sequences are SQVTM and ANQGSEA. The CDR3 sequence is CSVGEPINEQFF. The CDR3, as DNA: TGCAGCGTTGGGGAGCCCATCAATGAGCAGTTCTTC.

This clonotype was counted only a few times. The rearrangement links TRBV27 to TRBJ2-3, with D possibly TRBD2 on 6 matching bases. Per germline, CDR1 MNHEY and CDR2 SMNVEV (reference sequence). The CDR3 has 15 amino acids. V dropped 6 bases and J dropped 3 bases, with 16 bases sitting between them. CDR3 in amino acids: CASSIVRGRTDTQYF. CDR3 bases: TGTGCCAGCAGCATAGTTCGAGGGAGGACAGATACGCAGTATTTT.

The genes are TRBV11-1 and TRBJ2-2; D remains ambiguous. V gave up 4 bases and J gave up 4 bases, with 10 bases separating them. Per germline, CDR1 SGHAT and CDR2 FQDESV (reference sequence). CDR3 length: 14 amino acids. The CDR3 protein is CASSSEQITGELFF. In nucleotides, the CDR3 is TGTGCCAGCAGCTCGGAACAGATCACCGGGGAGCTGTTTTTT.

The table lists this clonotype with a few counts. At one boundary the junction diverges from the germline segment, which might be a read error. The J gene is TRBJ2-1, the V gene TRBV7-7; perhaps TRBD2 as D (6 bases). This CDR3 has 15 amino acids. CDR1 is SSHAT and CDR2 is FNYEAQ in the germline V gene (reference sequence). The DNA for the CDR3 is TGTGCTAGCAGCCCGAGCGGGTACTCCTACAATGAGCAGTTCTTC. Encoded protein: CASSPSGYSYNEQFF.

This chain links TRBV5-1 with TRBJ1-1; D might be TRBD1 (5 bases). Germline V CDR1 and CDR2: SGHRS, YFSETQ. Between the trimmed V and J ends, which lost 1 base and 1 base, there was a span of 11 bases. The CDR3 loop spans 15 amino acids. For the CDR3, the DNA is TGCGCCAGCAGCTTGAGTGGGACGGCGAACACTGAAGCTTTCTTT. Amino acids: CASSLSGTANTEAFF.

The table lists this clonotype with a few counts. The chain couples TRBV7-3 to TRBJ2-3, with D unresolved. Germline V gene data show CDR1 as SGHTA and CDR2 as FQGTGA. The CDR3 runs 14 residues. Trimming pared 3 bases from V and 4 bases from J, leaving 11 bases between. CDR3 loop: CASSFVDMADTQYF. CDR3 DNA: TGTGCCAGCAGCTTCGTAGATATGGCAGATACGCAGTATTTT.

V gene TRBV20-1 combines with J gene TRBJ2-6; TRBD1 agrees at 7 bases. Germline values: CDR1 DFQATT, CDR2 SNEGSKA (reference sequence). V was pared by 2 bases and J by 4 bases, with 5 bases of the junction left unmatched. The CDR3 has 15 residues. The CDR3 DNA is TGCAGTGCTAGACTGACAGGGCCCGGGGCCAACGTCCTGACTTTC. Its protein product is CSARLTGPGANVLTF.

The chain couples TRBV10-3 to TRBJ1-1; D remains unclear. V shed 7 bases and J shed 1 base, with 10 bases lying between them. The germline V gene has CDR1 ENHRY and CDR2 SYGVKD. This CDR3 comprises 13 residues. The DNA for the CDR3 is TGTGCCATCACCCGCGACAAGAACACTGAAGCTTTCTTT. Its protein product is CAITRDKNTEAFF.

The V and J genes are TRBV13 and TRBJ1-2; D gene uncertain. V was clipped by 6 bases and J by 4 bases, with 12 bases between them. Per germline, CDR1 PRHDT and CDR2 FYEKMQ (reference sequence). The CDR3 totals 13 residues. The CDR3 coding sequence is TGTGCCAGCAGTCAAGACGCTGCCTATGGCTACACCTTC. This gives the protein CASSQDAAYGYTF.

There are a few counts of this clonotype. This chain joins TRBV28 and TRBJ2-7; D not resolved. V was trimmed by 2 bases and J by 4 bases, leaving 15 bases between them. The CDR3 runs 15 residues. The germline CDR1 and CDR2 sequences are MDHEN and SYDVKM. This CDR3 reads CASSLHLGLVYEQYF. The CDR3 region has the DNA TGTGCCAGCAGTTTACACTTGGGTTTAGTATACGAGCAGTACTTC.

The chain uses TRBV6-5 and TRBJ1-5; D ambiguous. V dropped 2 bases and J dropped 3 bases, with 5 bases sitting between them. The CDR3 loop spans 13 amino acids. Germline V gene sequence: CDR1 MNHEY, CDR2 SVGAGI. CDR3 loop: CASSYRTNQPQHF. Here the CDR3 DNA reads TGTGCCAGCAGTTACAGGACCAATCAGCCCCAGCATTTT.

The rearrangement links TRBV7-6 to TRBJ2-1, with D unresolved. Trimming removed 5 bases at V and 4 bases at J, with 18 bases between. Germline-derived CDR1 and CDR2 are SGHVS and FNYEAQ. The CDR3 totals 16 residues. The CDR3 here is CASSLDSGGRYNEQFF. The DNA of the CDR3 is TGTGCCAGCAGCCTTGACTCCGGCGGTAGATACAATGAGCAGTTCTTC.